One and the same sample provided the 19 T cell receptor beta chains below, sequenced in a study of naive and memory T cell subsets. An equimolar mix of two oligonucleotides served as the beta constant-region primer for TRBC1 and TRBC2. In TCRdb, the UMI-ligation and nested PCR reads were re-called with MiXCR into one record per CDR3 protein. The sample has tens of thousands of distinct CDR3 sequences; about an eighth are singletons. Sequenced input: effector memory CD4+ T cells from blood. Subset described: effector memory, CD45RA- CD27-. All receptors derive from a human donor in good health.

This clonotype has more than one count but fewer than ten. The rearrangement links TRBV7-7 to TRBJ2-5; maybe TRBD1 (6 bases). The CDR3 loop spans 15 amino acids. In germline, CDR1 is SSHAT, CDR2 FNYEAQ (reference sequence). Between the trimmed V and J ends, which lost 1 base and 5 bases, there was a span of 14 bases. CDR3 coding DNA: TGTGCCAGCAGCTTAGGTGGGGGCGCGATGGAGACCCAGTACTTC. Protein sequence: CASSLGGGAMETQYF.

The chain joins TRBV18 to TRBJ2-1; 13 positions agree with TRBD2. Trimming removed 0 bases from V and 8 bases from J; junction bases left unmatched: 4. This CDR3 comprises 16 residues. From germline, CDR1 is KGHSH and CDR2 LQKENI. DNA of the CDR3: TGTGCCAGCTCACCACCAACTAGCGGGGGGGTGGATGAGCAGTTCTTC. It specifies CASSPPTSGGVDEQFF.

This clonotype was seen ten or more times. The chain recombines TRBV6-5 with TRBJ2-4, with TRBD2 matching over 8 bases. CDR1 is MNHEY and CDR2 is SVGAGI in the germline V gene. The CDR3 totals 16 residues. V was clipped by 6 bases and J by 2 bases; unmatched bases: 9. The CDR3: CASRGRGGRSKNIQYF. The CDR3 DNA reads TGTGCCAGCAGGGGCCGCGGGGGGAGATCCAAAAACATTCAGTACTTC.

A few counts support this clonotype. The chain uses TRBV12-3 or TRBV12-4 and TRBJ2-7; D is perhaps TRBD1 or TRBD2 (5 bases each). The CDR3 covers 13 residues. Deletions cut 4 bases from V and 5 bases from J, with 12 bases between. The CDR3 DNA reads TGTGCCAGCAGTTGCTGGGGGAAAAACGAGCAGTACTTC. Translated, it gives CASSCWGKNEQYF.

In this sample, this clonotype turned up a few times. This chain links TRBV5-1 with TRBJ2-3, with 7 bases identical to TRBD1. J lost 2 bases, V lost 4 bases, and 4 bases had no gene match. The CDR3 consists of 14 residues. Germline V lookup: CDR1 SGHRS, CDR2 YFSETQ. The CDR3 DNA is TGCGCCAGCAGCCGGGACAGTAACACAGATACGCAGTATTTT. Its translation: CASSRDSNTDTQYF.

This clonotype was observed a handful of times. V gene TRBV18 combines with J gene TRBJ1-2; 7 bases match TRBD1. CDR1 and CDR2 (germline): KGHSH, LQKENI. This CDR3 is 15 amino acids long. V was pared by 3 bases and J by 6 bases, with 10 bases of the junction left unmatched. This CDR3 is CASSPPNTGADGYTF. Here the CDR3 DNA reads TGTGCCAGCTCACCCCCCAATACAGGGGCGGATGGCTACACCTTC.

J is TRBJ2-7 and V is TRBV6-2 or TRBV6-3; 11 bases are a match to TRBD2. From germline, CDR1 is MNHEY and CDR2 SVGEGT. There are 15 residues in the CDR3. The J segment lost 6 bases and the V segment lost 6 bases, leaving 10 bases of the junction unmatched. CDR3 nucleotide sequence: TGTGCCAGCAGATCTACTAGCGGGAGTTTCAGCGAGCAGTACTTC. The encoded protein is CASRSTSGSFSEQYF.

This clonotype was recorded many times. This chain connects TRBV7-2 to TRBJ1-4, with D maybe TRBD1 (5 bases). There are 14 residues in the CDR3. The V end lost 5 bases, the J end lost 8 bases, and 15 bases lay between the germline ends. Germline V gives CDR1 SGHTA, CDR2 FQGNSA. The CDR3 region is CASSLLWGDEKLFF. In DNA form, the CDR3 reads TGTGCCAGCAGCCTTCTGTGGGGGGACGAAAAACTGTTTTTT. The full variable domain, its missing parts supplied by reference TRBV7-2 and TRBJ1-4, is GAGVSQSPSNKVTEKGKDVELRCDPISGHTALYWYRQSLGQGLEFLIYFQGNSAPDKSGLPSDRFSAERTGGSVSTLTIQRTQQEDSAVYLCASSLLWGDEKLFFGSGTQLSVL.

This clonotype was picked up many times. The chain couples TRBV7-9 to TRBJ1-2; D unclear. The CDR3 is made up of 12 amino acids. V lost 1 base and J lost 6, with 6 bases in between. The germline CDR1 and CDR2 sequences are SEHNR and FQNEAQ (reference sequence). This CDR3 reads CASSLERNGYTF. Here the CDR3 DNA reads TGTGCCAGCAGCTTAGAACGGAATGGCTACACCTTC.

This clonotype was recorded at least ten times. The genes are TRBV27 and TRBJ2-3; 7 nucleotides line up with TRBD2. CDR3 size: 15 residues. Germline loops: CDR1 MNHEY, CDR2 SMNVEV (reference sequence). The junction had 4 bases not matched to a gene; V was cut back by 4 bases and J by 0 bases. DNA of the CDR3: TGTGCCAGCAGTTCACTAGCGCTAAGCACAGATACGCAGTATTTT. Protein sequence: CASSSLALSTDTQYF.

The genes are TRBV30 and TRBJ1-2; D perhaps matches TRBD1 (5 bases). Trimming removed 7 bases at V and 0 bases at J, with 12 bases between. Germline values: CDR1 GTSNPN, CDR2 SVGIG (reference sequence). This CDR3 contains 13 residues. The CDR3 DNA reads TGTGCCTCTCAGGGTTCACCTAACTATGGCTACACCTTC. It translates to CASQGSPNYGYTF.

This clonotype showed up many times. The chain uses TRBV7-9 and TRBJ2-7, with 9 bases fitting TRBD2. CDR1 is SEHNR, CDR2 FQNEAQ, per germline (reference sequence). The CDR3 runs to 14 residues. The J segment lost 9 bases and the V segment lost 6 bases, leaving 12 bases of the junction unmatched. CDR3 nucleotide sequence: TGTGCCAGCAGGGACGGACTAGCGAACATACGGCAGTACTTC. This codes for CASRDGLANIRQYF.

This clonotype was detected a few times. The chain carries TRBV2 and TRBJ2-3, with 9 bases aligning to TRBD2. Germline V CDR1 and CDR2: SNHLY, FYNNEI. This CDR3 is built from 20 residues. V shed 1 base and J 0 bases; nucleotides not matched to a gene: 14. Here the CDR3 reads CASSEGVRWASGTSTDTQYF. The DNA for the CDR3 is TGTGCCAGCAGTGAAGGGGTGCGTTGGGCTAGCGGGACTAGCACAGATACGCAGTATTTT.

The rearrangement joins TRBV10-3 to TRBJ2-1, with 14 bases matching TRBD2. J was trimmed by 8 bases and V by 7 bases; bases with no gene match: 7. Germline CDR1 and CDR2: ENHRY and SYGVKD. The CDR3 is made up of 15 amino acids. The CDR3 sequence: CAITGTSGSGDEQFF. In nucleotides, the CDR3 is TGTGCCATCACCGGGACTAGCGGGAGCGGCGATGAGCAGTTCTTC.

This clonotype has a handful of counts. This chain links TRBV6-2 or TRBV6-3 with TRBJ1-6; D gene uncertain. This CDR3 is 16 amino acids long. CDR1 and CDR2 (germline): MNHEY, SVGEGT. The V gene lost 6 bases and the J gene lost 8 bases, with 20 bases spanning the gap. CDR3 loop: CASRRPGPPSDSPLHF. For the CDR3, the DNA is TGTGCCAGCAGGCGACCGGGCCCCCCATCGGATTCACCCCTCCACTTT.

The CDR3 loop is CSARERTSGSHSYNEQFF. CDR3 nucleotide sequence: TGCAGTGCTAGGGAACGGACTAGCGGGAGTCACTCCTACAATGAGCAGTTCTTC. The genes are TRBV20-1 and TRBJ2-1, with TRBD2 identical over 13 bases. The CDR3 has 18 residues. Germline V gives CDR1 DFQATT, CDR2 SNEGSKA (reference sequence). V dropped 3 bases and J dropped 0; count of bases not matched to a gene: 8.

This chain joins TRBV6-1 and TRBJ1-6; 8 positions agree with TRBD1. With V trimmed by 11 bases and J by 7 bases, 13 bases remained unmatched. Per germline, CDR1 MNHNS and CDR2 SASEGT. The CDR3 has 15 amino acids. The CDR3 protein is CAGQTGGRVNSPLHF. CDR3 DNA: TGTGCCGGACAAACAGGGGGACGGGTCAATTCACCCCTCCACTTT.

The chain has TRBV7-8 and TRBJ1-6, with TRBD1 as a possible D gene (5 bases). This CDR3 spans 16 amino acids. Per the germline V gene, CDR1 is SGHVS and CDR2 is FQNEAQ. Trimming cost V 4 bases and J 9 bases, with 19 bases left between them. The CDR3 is CASSYRGPLLGSPLHF. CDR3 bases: TGTGCCAGCAGCTACCGGGGACCGCTCTTGGGTTCACCCCTCCACTTT.

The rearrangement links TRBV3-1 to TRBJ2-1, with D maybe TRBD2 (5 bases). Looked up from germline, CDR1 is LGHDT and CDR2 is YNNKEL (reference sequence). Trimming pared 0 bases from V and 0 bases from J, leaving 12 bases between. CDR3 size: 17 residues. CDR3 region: CASSQDFGKGSYNEQFF. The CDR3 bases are TGTGCCAGCAGCCAAGATTTCGGGAAAGGCTCCTACAATGAGCAGTTCTTC.